This T cell receptor beta chain was found in a study of T-cell reconstitution after alpha-beta-depleted transplantation in children. During its preparation, the TCRbeta library received unique molecular identifiers. In TCRdb, the PCR reads were re-called with MiXCR into one record per CDR3 protein. The sample lists approximately 240,000 distinct CDR3 sequences, 8% to 9.5% occurring once. Trimming took 0 bases from V and 4 from J, leaving 11 bases between them. There are 15 residues in the CDR3. Per germline, CDR1 SGHRS and CDR2 YFSETQ. This clonotype has at least ten counts. The sequence came from a human donor who donated a stem cell graft to a child with acute lymphoblastic leukemia. J is TRBJ2-1 and V is TRBV5-1; D may be TRBD1 or TRBD2 (6 bases each). The material was PBMCs from the stem cell graft donor, obtained from the stem cell graft. The CDR3 bases are TGCGCCAGCAGCTTGGCGGGGGCCGAGTACAATGAGCAGTTCTTC. Protein: CASSLAGAEYNEQFF.